One sample yielded the 29 T cell receptor beta chains listed below, sequenced in a study of CD8 T cells in Susac syndrome. Reverse transcription of about 0.45 to 1 ug RNA used random hexamers. TCRdb ran MiXCR on the immunoSEQ multiplex PCR reads and lists one entry per CDR3 protein. Of around 79,000 distinct CDR3 sequences in the sample, less than 95% are singletons; the top ten hold about 0.5%. Sequenced input: CD8+ T cells from PBMCs. The receptors were gathered from a human donor with Susac syndrome.

Here the CDR3 reads CASSQGRGFEQFF. The CDR3 nucleotides read TGTGCCAGCAGCCAAGGACGGGGTTTTGAGCAGTTCTTC. The genes are TRBV14 and TRBJ2-1, with D possibly TRBD2 on 5 matching bases. The V end was cut by 1 base, the J end by 9 bases, with 10 bases between. This CDR3 is built from 13 residues. The germline V gene encodes CDR1 SGHDN and CDR2 FVKESK.

The chain joins TRBV7-3 to TRBJ2-6; perhaps TRBD2 as D (5 bases). V lost 5 bases to trimming and J lost 0 bases, with 11 bases between them. CDR3 length: 16 amino acids. Germline loops: CDR1 SGHTA, CDR2 FQGTGA. The CDR3 sequence: CASSPRGSSGANVLTF. The CDR3 DNA reads TGTGCCAGCAGCCCCCGAGGGAGCTCTGGGGCCAACGTCCTGACTTTC.

The V gene is TRBV2, the J gene TRBJ2-2, with 8 nucleotides matching TRBD1. V lost 3 bases to trimming and J lost 6 bases; unmatched junction nucleotides: 9. This CDR3 spans 16 amino acids. CDR1 SNHLY and CDR2 FYNNEI come from the germline V gene. Here the CDR3 reads CASSDPGGWMPGELFF. The CDR3 DNA sequence: TGTGCCAGCAGTGATCCAGGGGGCTGGATGCCCGGGGAGCTGTTTTTT.

The chain couples TRBV30 to TRBJ1-1; D gene unclear. The germline CDR1 and CDR2 sequences are GTSNPN and SVGIG (reference sequence). The V end was cut by 4 bases, the J end by 3 bases, with 15 bases between. The CDR3 is 14 residues long. The CDR3 is CAWTLSGSHTEAFF. Here the CDR3 DNA reads TGTGCCTGGACGCTCTCTGGGAGTCACACTGAAGCTTTCTTT.

The V call is TRBV5-4, the J call TRBJ1-1; D unresolved. The germline gives CDR1 SGHNT, CDR2 YYREEE (reference sequence). Between the trimmed V and J ends, which lost 7 bases and 5 bases, there was a span of 9 bases. The CDR3 covers 11 residues. The CDR3 region is CASGSATEAFF. The CDR3 DNA follows: TGTGCCAGCGGGTCGGCAACTGAAGCTTTCTTT.

V is TRBV7-9 and J is TRBJ2-5; 15 bases are a match to TRBD2. J gave up 0 bases and V 7 bases, and 6 bases lay outside the gene matches. Germline loops: CDR1 SEHNR, CDR2 FQNEAQ (reference sequence). This CDR3 is built from 17 residues. CDR3 in amino acids: CASNGLAGGPDQETQYF. The CDR3 DNA follows: TGTGCCAGCAACGGACTAGCGGGGGGGCCTGACCAAGAGACCCAGTACTTC.

V usage is TRBV11-2 and J usage is TRBJ2-1; unclear D gene. V was clipped by 1 base and J by 9 bases, with 7 bases between them. This CDR3 spans 12 amino acids. CDR1 and CDR2 from the germline V gene are SGHAT and FQNNGV. The CDR3 spells CASSLGTTEQFF. DNA for the CDR3: TGTGCCAGCAGCTTAGGAACTACTGAGCAGTTCTTC.

In its sample, this clonotype was seen a few times. The rearrangement joins TRBV29-1 to TRBJ1-2; 10 positions match TRBD1. V gave up 0 bases and J gave up 4 bases; unmatched junction bases: 5. Germline assignment: CDR1 SQVTM and CDR2 ANQGSEA. The CDR3 extends over 15 amino acids. The CDR3 sequence: CSVEDRQGAFYGYTF. The CDR3 nucleotides read TGCAGCGTTGAAGATCGACAGGGGGCTTTCTATGGCTACACCTTC.

The chain uses TRBV7-9 and TRBJ2-7, with D hard to call. Germline-derived CDR1 and CDR2 are SEHNR and FQNEAQ (reference sequence). V was clipped by 4 bases and J by 11 bases, with 12 bases between them. CDR3 length equals 11 residues. Here the CDR3 reads CASSSLKVEYF. Here the CDR3 DNA reads TGTGCCAGCAGCTCGCTTAAGGTAGAGTACTTC. Based on the CDR3 plus reference TRBV7-9 and TRBJ2-7, the full variable domain is DTGVSQNPRHKITKRGQNVTFRCDPISEHNRLYWYRQTLGQGPEFLTYFQNEAQLEKSRLLSDRFSAERPKGSFSTLEIQRTEQGDSAMYLCASSSLKVEYFGPGTRLTVT.

The chain uses TRBV20-1 and TRBJ2-5; D tentatively fits TRBD1 or TRBD2 (5 bases each). This CDR3 has 13 amino acids. The germline CDR1 and CDR2 sequences are DFQATT and SNEGSKA (reference sequence). The V and J ends lost 3 bases and 5 bases respectively, with 13 bases between them. Here the CDR3 DNA reads TGCAGTGCTAGGTCGGGGCTGTGGGAGACCCAGTACTTC. Translation: CSARSGLWETQYF.

This clonotype appeared a single time. The J gene is TRBJ1-2, the V gene TRBV12-3 or TRBV12-4; D may be TRBD1 (5 bases). V was cut by 7 bases and J by 8 bases, with 11 bases left in between. The CDR3 loop spans 11 amino acids. The CDR3 DNA reads TGTGCCAGCAAAGGGGTGGGAGGCTACACCTTC. Translation: CASKGVGGYTF.

This chain joins TRBV7-8 and TRBJ1-1; the D is unclear. The germline V gene encodes CDR1 SGHVS and CDR2 FQNEAQ. This CDR3 spans 14 amino acids. The V end lost 2 bases, the J end lost 7 bases, and 14 bases lay between the germline ends. The CDR3 is CASSLKGMGREAFF. The CDR3, as DNA: TGTGCCAGCAGCTTAAAAGGGATGGGCCGTGAAGCTTTCTTT.

The chain combines TRBV6-5 with TRBJ1-2, with D tentatively TRBD1 (5 bases). From germline, CDR1 is MNHEY and CDR2 SVGAGI. CDR3 length: 13 residues. With 2 bases removed from V and 8 bases from J, the gap between germline ends came to 12 bases. The CDR3 nucleotides read TGTGCCAGCAGTTACGGGGGGAGGCAGGGCTACACCTTC. The encoded protein is CASSYGGRQGYTF.

The chain uses TRBV7-9 and TRBJ2-5; 7 bases agree with TRBD2. After removal of 5 bases from V and 4 bases from J, the junction contained 4 bases not matched to a gene. The CDR3 consists of 13 residues. From germline, CDR1 is SEHNR and CDR2 FQNEAQ (reference sequence). In DNA form, the CDR3 reads TGTGCCAGCAGCGGCGGGGGTTTAGAGACCCAGTACTTC. Protein: CASSGGGLETQYF.

The rearrangement links TRBV18 to TRBJ2-5, with 11 positions matching TRBD1. The CDR3 totals 15 residues. Germline V lookup: CDR1 KGHSH, CDR2 LQKENI. V trimming: 1 base; J trimming: 2 bases; junction bases outside the gene matches: 0. CDR3 residues: CASSPRDRGQETQYF. CDR3 coding DNA: TGTGCCAGCTCACCACGGGACAGGGGGCAAGAGACCCAGTACTTC.

The gene calls are TRBV20-1 and TRBJ1-2; 8 bases align to TRBD1. Germline CDR1 is DFQATT and CDR2 is SNEGSKA (reference sequence). The junction had 6 bases not matched to a gene; V was cut back by 0 bases and J by 3 bases. This CDR3 is built from 15 residues. The CDR3 spells CSARDPTTGDYGYTF. As DNA, the CDR3 is TGCAGTGCTAGAGATCCGACGACAGGGGACTATGGCTACACCTTC.

This clonotype was seen a few times. V usage is TRBV6-5 and J usage is TRBJ2-3; maybe TRBD2 (7 bases). The V gene's germline CDR1 is MNHEY and CDR2 SVGAGI. V lost 4 bases and J 1 base, leaving 9 bases between the germline ends. The length of the CDR3 is 14 residues. The CDR3 loop reads CASSLGGRTDTQYF. DNA for the CDR3: TGTGCCAGCAGTTTGGGGGGGCGCACAGATACGCAGTATTTT.

The chain combines TRBV7-9 with TRBJ2-1; a possible D gene is TRBD1 (7 bases). The CDR3 is made up of 15 amino acids. Germline values: CDR1 SEHNR, CDR2 FQNEAQ (reference sequence). V lost 5 bases and J lost 6, with 17 bases in between. The CDR3 nucleotides are TGTGCCAGCAGCCTCGCGGAGGGGGCGTCCAATGAGCAGTTCTTC. Translating it yields CASSLAEGASNEQFF. Together with reference TRBV7-9 and TRBJ2-1, the CDR3 gives the full variable domain: DTGVSQNPRHKITKRGQNVTFRCDPISEHNRLYWYRQTLGQGPEFLTYFQNEAQLEKSRLLSDRFSAERPKGSFSTLEIQRTEQGDSAMYLCASSLAEGASNEQFFGPGTRLTVL.

The rearrangement links TRBV4-3 to TRBJ2-4; D might be TRBD2 (6 bases). V was shortened by 3 bases and J by 7 bases, with 19 bases between the two germline ends. The germline gives CDR1 LGHNA, CDR2 YSLEER. CDR3 length: 16 amino acids. The DNA of the CDR3 is TGCGCCAGCAGCCACGGGACTTTGGGGACGGCTAACATTCAGTACTTC. This gives the protein CASSHGTLGTANIQYF.

The V and J genes are TRBV6-2 or TRBV6-3 and TRBJ2-7, with a weak D call TRBD2 (7 bases). The V end lost 2 bases, the J end lost 2 bases, and 10 bases lay between the germline ends. Germline lookup yields CDR1 MNHEY and CDR2 SVGEGT. This CDR3 contains 14 residues. This chain's CDR3 is CASSYAGAPYEQYF. The CDR3 DNA follows: TGTGCCAGCAGTTACGCGGGGGCCCCCTACGAGCAGTACTTC.

J is TRBJ1-2 and V is TRBV9; D gene ambiguous. The V end lost 3 bases, the J end lost 8 bases, and 8 bases lay between the germline ends. Per the germline V gene, CDR1 is SGDLS and CDR2 is YYNGEE. The CDR3 runs to 11 residues. The CDR3, as DNA: TGTGCCAGCAGCGCTCGGGAGGGCTACACCTTC. This encodes CASSAREGYTF.

The chain carries TRBV19 and TRBJ2-7; D not resolved. V was trimmed by 5 bases and J by 6 bases, leaving 14 bases between them. Germline CDR1 LNHDA, CDR2 SQIVND (reference sequence). This CDR3 has 13 residues. CDR3 residues: CASSVTPRSEQYF. For the CDR3, the DNA is TGTGCCAGTAGTGTAACTCCCCGGTCCGAGCAGTACTTC.

V gene TRBV7-9 combines with J gene TRBJ2-7; 11 bases align to TRBD1. From germline, CDR1 is SEHNR and CDR2 FQNEAQ (reference sequence). The length of the CDR3 is 16 residues. V gave up 3 bases and J gave up 3 bases; unmatched junction bases: 7. This CDR3 reads CASSLALGTGGYEQYF. In DNA form, the CDR3 reads TGTGCCAGCAGCTTGGCCCTCGGGACAGGGGGCTACGAGCAGTACTTC.

The chain is built from TRBV9 and TRBJ1-2; tentatively, D is TRBD1 (6 bases). Between the trimmed V and J ends, which lost 3 bases and 4 bases, there was a span of 13 bases. This CDR3 is 14 amino acids long. Looked up from germline, CDR1 is SGDLS and CDR2 is YYNGEE. CDR3 DNA: TGTGCCAGCAGCGGCGGGGGGGCAGGCTATGGCTACACCTTC. Translating gives CASSGGGAGYGYTF. Based on the CDR3 plus reference TRBV9 and TRBJ1-2, the full variable domain is DSGVTQTPKHLITATGQRVTLRCSPRSGDLSVYWYQQSLDQGLQFLIQYYNGEERAKGNILERFSAQQFPDLHSELNLSSLELGDSALYFCASSGGGAGYGYTFGSGTRLTVV.

As DNA, the CDR3 is TGCAGTGCTAGGGGCACGGGGTCAGTGTCCTACGAGCAGTACTTC. Protein: CSARGTGSVSYEQYF. The rearrangement joins TRBV20-1 to TRBJ2-7, with a possible D match to TRBD2 (5 bases). Trimming took 3 bases from V and 1 from J, leaving 16 bases between them. This CDR3 has 15 amino acids. CDR1 and CDR2 from the germline V gene are DFQATT and SNEGSKA (reference sequence).

The chain links TRBV20-1 to TRBJ2-1; 10 nucleotides agree with TRBD2. CDR3 length: 14 residues. Germline V gene data show CDR1 as DFQATT and CDR2 as SNEGSKA (reference sequence). V dropped 2 bases and J dropped 6; count of bases not matched to a gene: 4. CDR3 coding DNA: TGCAGTGCTAGATGGGCTAGCGGGGGCAATGAGCAGTTCTTC. Its protein product is CSARWASGGNEQFF.

The rearrangement uses TRBV6-5 and TRBJ2-3, with 9 positions matching TRBD1. Germline trimming cut 6 bases from V and 5 bases from J; bases unmatched to any gene: 6. The CDR3 totals 14 residues. The germline V gene encodes CDR1 MNHEY and CDR2 SVGAGI. CDR3 nucleotides: TGTGCCAGCAGGAAGACAGGGGGGGGAGATACGCAGTATTTT. Its translation: CASRKTGGGDTQYF.

V and J are TRBV30 and TRBJ2-2; D unresolved. V was shortened by 5 bases and J by 7 bases, with 5 bases between the two germline ends. Germline CDR1 reads GTSNPN; CDR2 reads SVGIG (reference sequence). The CDR3 length is 10 residues. The CDR3 DNA reads as TGTGCCTGGTTGGGCGGGGAGCTGTTTTTT. Translating it yields CAWLGGELFF.

This CDR3 reads CASTPTTDTGQPQHF. CDR3 DNA sequence: TGTGCCAGCACCCCAACCACTGATACGGGGCAGCCCCAGCATTTT. The rearrangement joins TRBV12-3 or TRBV12-4 to TRBJ1-5; no clear D. The V end was cut by 7 bases, the J end by 7 bases, with 20 bases between. The CDR3 is made up of 15 amino acids.